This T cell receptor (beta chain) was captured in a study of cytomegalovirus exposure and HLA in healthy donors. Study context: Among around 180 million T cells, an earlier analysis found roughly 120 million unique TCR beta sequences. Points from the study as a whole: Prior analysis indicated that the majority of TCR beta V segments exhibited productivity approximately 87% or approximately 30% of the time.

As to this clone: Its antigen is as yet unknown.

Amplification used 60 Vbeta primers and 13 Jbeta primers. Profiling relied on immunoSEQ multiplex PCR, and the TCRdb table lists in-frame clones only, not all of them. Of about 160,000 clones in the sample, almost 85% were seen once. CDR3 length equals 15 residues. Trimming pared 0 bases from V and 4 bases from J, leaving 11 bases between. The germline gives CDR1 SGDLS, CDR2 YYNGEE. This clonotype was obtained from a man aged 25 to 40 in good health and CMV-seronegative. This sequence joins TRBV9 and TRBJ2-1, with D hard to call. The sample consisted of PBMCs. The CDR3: CASSVGGGEYNEQFF. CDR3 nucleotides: TGTGCCAGCAGCGTAGGTGGCGGAGAGTACAATGAGCAGTTCTTC. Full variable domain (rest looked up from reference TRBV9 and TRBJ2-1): DSGVTQTPKHLITATGQRVTLRCSPRSGDLSVYWYQQSLDQGLQFLIQYYNGEERAKGNILERFSAQQFPDLHSELNLSSLELGDSALYFCASSVGGGEYNEQFFGPGTRLTVL.